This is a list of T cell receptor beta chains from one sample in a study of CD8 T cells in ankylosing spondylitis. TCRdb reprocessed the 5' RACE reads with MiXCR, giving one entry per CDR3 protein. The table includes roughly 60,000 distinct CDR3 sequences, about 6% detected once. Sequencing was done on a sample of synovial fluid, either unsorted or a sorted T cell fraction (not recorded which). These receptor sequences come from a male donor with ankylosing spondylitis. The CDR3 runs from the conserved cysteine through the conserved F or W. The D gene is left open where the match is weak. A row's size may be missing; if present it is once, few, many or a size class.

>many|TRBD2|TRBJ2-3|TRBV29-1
CSVGTSRHLTDTQYF
TGCAGCGTGGGGACTAGCAGACACCTCACAGATACGCAGTATTTT
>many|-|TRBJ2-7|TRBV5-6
CASSFEGFEQYF
TGTGCCAGCAGCTTCGAGGGTTTCGAGCAGTACTTC
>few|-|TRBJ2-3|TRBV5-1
CASRRAGTDTQYF
TGCGCCAGCAGAAGGGCGGGCACCGATACGCAGTATTTT
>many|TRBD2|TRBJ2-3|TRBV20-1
CSAPRPSGDTVDTQYF
TGCAGTGCCCCCCGGCCTAGCGGGGACACTGTAGATACGCAGTATTTT
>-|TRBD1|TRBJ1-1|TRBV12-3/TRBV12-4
CASSTPGQGLLAFF
TGTGCCAGCAGTACACCGGGACAGGGGCTTCTTGCTTTCTTT
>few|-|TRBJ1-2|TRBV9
CASSPRDQLNYGYTF
TGTGCCAGCAGCCCTCGGGACCAACTGAACTATGGCTACACCTTC
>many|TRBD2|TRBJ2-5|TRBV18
CASSPPAGDPGAQYF
TGTGCCAGCTCACCACCGGCGGGAGACCCGGGGGCCCAGTACTTC
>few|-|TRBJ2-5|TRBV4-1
CASSQPGGETQYF
TGCGCCAGCAGCCAACCCGGGGGAGAGACCCAGTACTTC
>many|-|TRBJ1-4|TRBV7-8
CASSPLPPSPTNEKLFF
TGTGCCAGCAGCCCGCTCCCCCCCAGCCCAACTAATGAAAAACTGTTTTTT
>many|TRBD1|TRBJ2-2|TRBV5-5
CASSLAGQGSNTGELFF
TGTGCCAGCAGCTTGGCCGGACAGGGGTCGAACACCGGGGAGCTGTTTTTT